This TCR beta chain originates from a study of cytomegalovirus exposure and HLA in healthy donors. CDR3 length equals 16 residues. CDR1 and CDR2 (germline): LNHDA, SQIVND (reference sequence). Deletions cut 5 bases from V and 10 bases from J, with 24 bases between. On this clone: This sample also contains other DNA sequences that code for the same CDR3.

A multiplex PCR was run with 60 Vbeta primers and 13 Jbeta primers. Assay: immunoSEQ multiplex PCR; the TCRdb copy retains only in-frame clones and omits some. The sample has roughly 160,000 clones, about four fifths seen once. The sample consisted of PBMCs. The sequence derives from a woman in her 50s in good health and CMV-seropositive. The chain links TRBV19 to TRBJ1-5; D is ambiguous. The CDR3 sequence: CASSFFSDGSGQPQHF. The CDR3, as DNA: TGTGCCAGTAGTTTTTTTTCGGACGGCAGCGGTCAACCCCAGCATTTT.